Sequencing of this TCR beta chain was carried out in a study of blood T cell repertoires in COVID-19. The overall study: Samples came from the United States, Italy and Spain, spanning acute and convalescent COVID-19. T cells, B-cell-depleted T cells, or PBMCs supplied cDNA or gDNA.

In the original analysis: It was from reference gene primer amplification that nucleated cell counts were estimated. Repertoires were generated with immunoSEQ multiplex PCR, while TCRdb's copy carries only in-frame clones and drops some. The V and J calls and clone size come from that table; D and trimming were worked out from the DNA. Of more than 200,000 clones in the sample, about 86% were seen once. The CDR3 is 11 residues long. V was clipped by 5 bases and J by 6 bases, with 7 bases between them. The germline V gene encodes CDR1 MNHEY and CDR2 SVGAGI. This clone has just one count. The sequenced sample consisted of peripheral blood. The TCR originated in a man aged 50-60 years with active or convalescent COVID-19. J is TRBJ1-2 and V is TRBV6-5, with D perhaps TRBD1 (6 bases). In nucleotides, the CDR3 is TGTGCCAGCAGTACAGGGCATGGCTACACCTTC. Its translation: CASSTGHGYTF.